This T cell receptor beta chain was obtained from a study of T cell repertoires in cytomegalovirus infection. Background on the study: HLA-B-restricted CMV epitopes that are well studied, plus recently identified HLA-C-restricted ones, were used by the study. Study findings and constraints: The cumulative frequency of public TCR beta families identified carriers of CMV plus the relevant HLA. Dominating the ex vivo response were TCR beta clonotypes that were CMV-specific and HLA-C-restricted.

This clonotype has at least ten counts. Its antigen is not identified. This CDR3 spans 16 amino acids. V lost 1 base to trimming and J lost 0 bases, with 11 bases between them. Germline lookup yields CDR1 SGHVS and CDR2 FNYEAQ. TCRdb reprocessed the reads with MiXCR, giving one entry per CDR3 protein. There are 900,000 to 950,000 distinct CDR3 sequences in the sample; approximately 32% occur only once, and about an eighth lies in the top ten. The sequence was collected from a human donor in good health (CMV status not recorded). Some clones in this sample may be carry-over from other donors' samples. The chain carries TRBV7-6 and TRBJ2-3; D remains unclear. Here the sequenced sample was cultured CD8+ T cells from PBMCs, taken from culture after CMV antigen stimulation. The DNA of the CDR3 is TGTGCCAGCAGCTTAGGTCCGGCCCCTAGCACAGATACGCAGTATTTT. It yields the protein CASSLGPAPSTDTQYF. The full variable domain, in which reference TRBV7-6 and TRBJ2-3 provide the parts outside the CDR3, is GAGVSQSPRYKVTKRGQDVALRCDPISGHVSLYWYRQALGQGPEFLTYFNYEAQQDKSGLPNDRFSAERPEGSISTLTIQRTEQRDSAMYRCASSLGPAPSTDTQYFGPGTRLTVL.